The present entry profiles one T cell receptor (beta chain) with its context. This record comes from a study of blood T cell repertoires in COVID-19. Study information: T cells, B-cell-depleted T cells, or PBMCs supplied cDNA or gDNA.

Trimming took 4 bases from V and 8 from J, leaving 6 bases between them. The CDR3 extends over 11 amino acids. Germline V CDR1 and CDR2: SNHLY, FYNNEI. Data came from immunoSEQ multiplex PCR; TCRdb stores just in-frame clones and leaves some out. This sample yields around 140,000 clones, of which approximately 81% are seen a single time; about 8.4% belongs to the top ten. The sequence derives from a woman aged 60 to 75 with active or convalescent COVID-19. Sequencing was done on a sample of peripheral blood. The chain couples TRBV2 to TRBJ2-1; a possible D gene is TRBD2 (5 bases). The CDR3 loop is CASSASYEQFF. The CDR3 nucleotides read TGTGCCAGCAGTGCTAGCTATGAGCAGTTCTTC.